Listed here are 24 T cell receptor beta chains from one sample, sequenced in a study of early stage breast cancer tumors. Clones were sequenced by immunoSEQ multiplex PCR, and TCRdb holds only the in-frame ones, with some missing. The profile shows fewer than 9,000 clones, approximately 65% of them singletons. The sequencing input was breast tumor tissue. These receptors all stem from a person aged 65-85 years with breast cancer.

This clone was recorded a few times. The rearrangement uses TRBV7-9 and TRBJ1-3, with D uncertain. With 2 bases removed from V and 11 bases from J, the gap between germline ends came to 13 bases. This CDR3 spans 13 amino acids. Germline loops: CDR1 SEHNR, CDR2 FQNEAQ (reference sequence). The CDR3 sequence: CASSLINSPSIYF. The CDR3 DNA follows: TGTGCCAGCAGCTTAATAAACAGTCCATCCATATATTTT.

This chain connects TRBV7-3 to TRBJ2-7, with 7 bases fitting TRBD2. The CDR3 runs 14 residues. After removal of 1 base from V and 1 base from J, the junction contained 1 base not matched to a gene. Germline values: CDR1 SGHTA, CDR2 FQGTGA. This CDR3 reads CASSLRGGSYEQYF. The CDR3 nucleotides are TGTGCCAGCAGCTTAAGGGGGGGGTCCTACGAGCAGTACTTC.

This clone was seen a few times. This CDR3 reads CASRRSDRRYEQYF. The CDR3 DNA sequence: TGTGCCAGCAGGCGTTCGGACAGGCGCTACGAGCAGTACTTC. The chain carries TRBV28 and TRBJ2-7; 7 bases align to TRBD1. CDR3 size: 14 residues. V trimming: 6 bases; J trimming: 3 bases; junction bases outside the gene matches: 8. Per germline, CDR1 MDHEN and CDR2 SYDVKM.

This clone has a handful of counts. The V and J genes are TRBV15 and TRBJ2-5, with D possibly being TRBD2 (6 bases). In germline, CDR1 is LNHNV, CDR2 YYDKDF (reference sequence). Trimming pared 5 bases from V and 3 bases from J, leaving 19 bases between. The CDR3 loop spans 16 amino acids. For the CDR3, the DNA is TGTGCCACCAGCCCAAACACCGGGAGCACCGAAGAGACCCAGTACTTC. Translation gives CATSPNTGSTEETQYF.

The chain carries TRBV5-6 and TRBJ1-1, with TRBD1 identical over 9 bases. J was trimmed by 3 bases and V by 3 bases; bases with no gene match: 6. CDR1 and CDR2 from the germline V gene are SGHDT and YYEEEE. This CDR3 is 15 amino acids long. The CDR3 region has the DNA TGTGCCAGCAGCTACAGGACAGGGGTACACACTGAAGCTTTCTTT. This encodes CASSYRTGVHTEAFF.

The chain's CDR3 is CASSPNLAGGADTQYF. DNA for the CDR3: TGTGCCAGCAGCCCCAACCTAGCGGGTGGGGCGGATACGCAGTATTTT. This rearrangement joins TRBV9 to TRBJ2-3; 8 bases align to TRBD2. This CDR3 spans 16 amino acids. The germline CDR1 and CDR2 sequences are SGDLS and YYNGEE. The junction had 13 bases not matched to a gene; V was cut back by 4 bases and J by 6 bases.

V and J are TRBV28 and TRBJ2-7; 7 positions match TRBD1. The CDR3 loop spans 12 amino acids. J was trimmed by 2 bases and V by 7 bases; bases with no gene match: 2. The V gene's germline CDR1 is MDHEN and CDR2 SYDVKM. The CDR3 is CASMGTAYEQYF. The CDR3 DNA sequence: TGTGCCAGCATGGGGACAGCCTACGAGCAGTACTTC.

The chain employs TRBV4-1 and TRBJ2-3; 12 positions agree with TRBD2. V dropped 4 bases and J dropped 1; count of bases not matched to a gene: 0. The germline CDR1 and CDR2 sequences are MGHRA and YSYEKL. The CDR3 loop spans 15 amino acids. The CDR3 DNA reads TGCGCCAGCAGCCGGACTAGCGGGGGCACAGATACGCAGTATTTT. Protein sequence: CASSRTSGGTDTQYF.

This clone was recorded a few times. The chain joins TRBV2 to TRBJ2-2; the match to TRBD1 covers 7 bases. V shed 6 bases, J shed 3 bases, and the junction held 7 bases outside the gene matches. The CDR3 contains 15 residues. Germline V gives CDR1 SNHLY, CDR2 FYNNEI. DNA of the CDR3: TGTGCCAGCAGATCGACAGGGTCTGACACCGGGGAGCTGTTTTTT. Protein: CASRSTGSDTGELFF.

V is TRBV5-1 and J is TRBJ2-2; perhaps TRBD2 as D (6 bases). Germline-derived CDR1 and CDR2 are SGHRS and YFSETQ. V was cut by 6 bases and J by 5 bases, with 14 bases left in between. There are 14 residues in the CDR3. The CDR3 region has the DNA TGCGCCAGCAACACTGATGGGGGGACCGGGGAGCTGTTTTTT. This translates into CASNTDGGTGELFF.

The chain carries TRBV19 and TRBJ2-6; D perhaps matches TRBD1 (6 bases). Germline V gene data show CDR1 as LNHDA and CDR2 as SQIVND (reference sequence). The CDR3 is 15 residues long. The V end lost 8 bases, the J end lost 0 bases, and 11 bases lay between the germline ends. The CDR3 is CASRTAASGANVLTF. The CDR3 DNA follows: TGTGCCAGTCGGACAGCCGCCTCTGGGGCCAACGTCCTGACTTTC.

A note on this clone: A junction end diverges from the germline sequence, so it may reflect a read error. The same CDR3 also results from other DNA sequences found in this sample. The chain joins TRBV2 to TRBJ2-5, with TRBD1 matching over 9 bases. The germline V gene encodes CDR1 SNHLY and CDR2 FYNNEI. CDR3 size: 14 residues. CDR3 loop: CASSSDRGTETQYF. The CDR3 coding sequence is TGTGCCAGCAGTTCCGACAGGGGGACGGAGACTCAGTACTTC. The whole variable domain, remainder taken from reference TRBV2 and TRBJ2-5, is EPEVTQTPSHQVTQMGQEVILRCVPISNHLYFYWYRQILGQKVEFLVSFYNNEISEKSEIFDDQFSVERPDGSNFTLKIRSTKLEDSAMYFCASSSDRGTETQYFGPGTRLLVL.

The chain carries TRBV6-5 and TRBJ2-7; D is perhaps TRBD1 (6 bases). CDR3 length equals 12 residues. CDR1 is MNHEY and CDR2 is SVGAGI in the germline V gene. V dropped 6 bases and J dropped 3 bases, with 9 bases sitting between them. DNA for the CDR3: TGTGCCAGCAGCCCGGGACACTACGAGCAGTACTTC. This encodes CASSPGHYEQYF.

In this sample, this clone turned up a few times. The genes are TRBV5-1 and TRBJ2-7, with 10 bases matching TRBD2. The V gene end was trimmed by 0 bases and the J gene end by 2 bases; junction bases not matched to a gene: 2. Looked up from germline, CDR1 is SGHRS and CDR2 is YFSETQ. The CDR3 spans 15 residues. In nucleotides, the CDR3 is TGCGCCAGCAGCTTGGCTAGCGGGGGTCCCTACGAGCAGTACTTC. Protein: CASSLASGGPYEQYF. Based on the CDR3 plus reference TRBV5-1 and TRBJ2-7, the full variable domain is KAGVTQTPRYLIKTRGQQVTLSCSPISGHRSVSWYQQTPGQGLQFLFEYFSETQRNKGNFPGRFSGRQFSNSRSEMNVSTLELGDSALYLCASSLASGGPYEQYFGPGTRLTVT.

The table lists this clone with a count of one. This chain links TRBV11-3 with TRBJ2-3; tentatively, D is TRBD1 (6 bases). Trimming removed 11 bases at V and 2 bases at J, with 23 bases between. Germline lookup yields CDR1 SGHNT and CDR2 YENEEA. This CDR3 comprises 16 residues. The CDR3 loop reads CAYPPQGIINTDTQYF. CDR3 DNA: TGTGCCTACCCCCCCCAGGGGATAATTAACACAGATACGCAGTATTTT.

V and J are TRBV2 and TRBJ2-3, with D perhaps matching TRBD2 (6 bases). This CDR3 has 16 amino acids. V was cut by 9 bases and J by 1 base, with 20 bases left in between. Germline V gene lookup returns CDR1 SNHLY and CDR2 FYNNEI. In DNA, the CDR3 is TGTGCCAGTACCTCCGAATCGGGACTCGGCACAGATACGCAGTATTTT. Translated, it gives CASTSESGLGTDTQYF.

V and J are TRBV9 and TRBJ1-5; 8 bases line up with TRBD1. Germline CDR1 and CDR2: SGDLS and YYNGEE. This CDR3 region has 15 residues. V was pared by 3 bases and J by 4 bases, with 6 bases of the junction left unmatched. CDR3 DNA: TGTGCCAGCAGCGACCGGGACAGGCCTAATCAGCCCCAGCATTTT. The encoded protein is CASSDRDRPNQPQHF.

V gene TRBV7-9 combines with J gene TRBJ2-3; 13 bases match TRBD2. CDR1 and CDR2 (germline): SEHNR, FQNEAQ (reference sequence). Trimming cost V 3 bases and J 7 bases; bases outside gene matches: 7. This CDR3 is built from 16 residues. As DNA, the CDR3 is TGTGCCAGCAGCTTCCGGACTAGCGGGGGAGGAAATACGCAGTATTTT. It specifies CASSFRTSGGGNTQYF.

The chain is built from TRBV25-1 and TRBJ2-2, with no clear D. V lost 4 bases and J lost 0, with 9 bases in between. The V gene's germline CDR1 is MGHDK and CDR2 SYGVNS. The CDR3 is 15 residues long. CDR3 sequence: CASSGTTPNTGELFF. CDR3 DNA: TGTGCCAGCAGTGGAACCACACCGAACACCGGGGAGCTGTTTTTT.

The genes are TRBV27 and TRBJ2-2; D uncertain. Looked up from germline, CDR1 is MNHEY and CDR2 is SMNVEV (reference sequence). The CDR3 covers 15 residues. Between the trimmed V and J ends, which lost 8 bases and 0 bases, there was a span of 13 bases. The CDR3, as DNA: TGTGCCAGCGTCCCAGGAACCCCGAACACCGGGGAGCTGTTTTTT. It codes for CASVPGTPNTGELFF.

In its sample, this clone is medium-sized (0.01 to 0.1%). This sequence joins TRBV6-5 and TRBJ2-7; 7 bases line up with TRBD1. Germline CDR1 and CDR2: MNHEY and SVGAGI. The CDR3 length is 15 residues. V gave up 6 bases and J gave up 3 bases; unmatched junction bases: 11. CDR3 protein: CASSPRDRDRYEQYF. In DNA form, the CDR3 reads TGTGCCAGCAGCCCCCGGGACAGAGATCGCTACGAGCAGTACTTC.

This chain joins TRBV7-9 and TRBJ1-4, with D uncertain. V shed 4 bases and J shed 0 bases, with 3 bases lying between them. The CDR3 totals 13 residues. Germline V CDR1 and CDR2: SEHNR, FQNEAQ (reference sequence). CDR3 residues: CASSSTTNEKLFF. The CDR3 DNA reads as TGTGCCAGCAGCTCTACAACTAATGAAAAACTGTTTTTT.

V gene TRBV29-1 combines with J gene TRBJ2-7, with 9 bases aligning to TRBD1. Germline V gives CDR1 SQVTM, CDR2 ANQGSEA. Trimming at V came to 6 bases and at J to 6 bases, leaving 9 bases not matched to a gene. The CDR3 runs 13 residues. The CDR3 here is CSVTPGQGGEQYF. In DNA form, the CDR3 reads TGCAGCGTGACCCCGGGACAGGGAGGCGAGCAGTACTTC.

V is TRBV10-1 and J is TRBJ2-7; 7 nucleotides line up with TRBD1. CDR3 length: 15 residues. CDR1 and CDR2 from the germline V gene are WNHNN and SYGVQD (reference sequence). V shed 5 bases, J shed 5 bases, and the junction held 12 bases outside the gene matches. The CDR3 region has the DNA TGCGCCAGCAGTCAAGATAACAGGGGCCGGAACGAGCAGTACTTC. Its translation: CASSQDNRGRNEQYF.